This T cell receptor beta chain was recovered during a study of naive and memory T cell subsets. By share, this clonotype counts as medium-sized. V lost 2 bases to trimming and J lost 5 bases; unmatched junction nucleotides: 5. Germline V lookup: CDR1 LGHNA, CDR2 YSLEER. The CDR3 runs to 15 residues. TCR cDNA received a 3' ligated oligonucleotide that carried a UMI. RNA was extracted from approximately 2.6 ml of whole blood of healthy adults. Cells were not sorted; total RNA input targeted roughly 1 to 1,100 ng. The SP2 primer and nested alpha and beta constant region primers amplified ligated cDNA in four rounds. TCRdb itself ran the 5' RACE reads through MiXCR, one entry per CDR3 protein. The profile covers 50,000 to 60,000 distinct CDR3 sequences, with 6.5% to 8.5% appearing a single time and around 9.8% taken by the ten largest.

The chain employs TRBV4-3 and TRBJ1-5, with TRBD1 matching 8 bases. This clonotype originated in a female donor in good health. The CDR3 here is CASSQNQGAHQPQHF. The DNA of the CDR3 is TGCGCCAGCAGCCAAAATCAGGGGGCGCATCAGCCCCAGCATTTT.